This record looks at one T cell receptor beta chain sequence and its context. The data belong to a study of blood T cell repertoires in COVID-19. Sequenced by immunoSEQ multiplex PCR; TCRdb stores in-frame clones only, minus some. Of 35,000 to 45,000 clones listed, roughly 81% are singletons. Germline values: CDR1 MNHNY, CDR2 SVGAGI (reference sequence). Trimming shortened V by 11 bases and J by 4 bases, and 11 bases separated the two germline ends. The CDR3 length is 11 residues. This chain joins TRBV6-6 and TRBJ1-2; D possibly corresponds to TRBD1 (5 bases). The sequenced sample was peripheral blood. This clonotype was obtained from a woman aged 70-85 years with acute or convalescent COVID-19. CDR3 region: CAHSRGYGYTF. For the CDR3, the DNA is TGTGCCCACTCAAGGGGCTATGGCTACACCTTC.